The 19 T cell receptor beta chains listed next were all sequenced from one sample in a study of cytomegalovirus exposure and HLA in healthy donors. Both 60 Vbeta primers and 13 Jbeta primers went into the PCR. Using immunoSEQ multiplex PCR, the repertoire was profiled, and TCRdb retains in-frame clones only, with some absent. The table lists 150,000 to 200,000 clones, around four fifths of them singletons. Specimen: PBMCs. All receptors derive from a woman aged 45 to 65 in good health and CMV-seronegative.

V and J are TRBV7-9 and TRBJ1-1; TRBD1 might be the D (5 bases). Trimming shortened V by 5 bases and J by 1 base, and 14 bases separated the two germline ends. CDR1 SEHNR and CDR2 FQNEAQ come from the germline V gene (reference sequence). The CDR3 runs to 15 residues. CDR3 DNA: TGTGCCAGCAGCCCAAAGGGGCTAGGGAACACTGAAGCTTTCTTT. This encodes CASSPKGLGNTEAFF.

This clone was observed a handful of times. The CDR3 here is CASSLIRARNTGELFF. As DNA, the CDR3 is TGTGCCAGCAGCTTGATCAGGGCGCGGAACACCGGGGAGCTGTTTTTT. The chain combines TRBV5-6 with TRBJ2-2; D is perhaps TRBD1 (5 bases). The V gene lost 1 base and the J gene lost 1 base, with 11 bases spanning the gap. Germline V gene lookup returns CDR1 SGHDT and CDR2 YYEEEE. The CDR3 consists of 16 residues. Full variable domain (outside the CDR3, taken from reference TRBV5-6 and TRBJ2-2): DAGVTQSPTHLIKTRGQQVTLRCSPKSGHDTVSWYQQALGQGPQFIFQYYEEEERQRGNFPDRFSGHQFPNYSSELNVNALLLGDSALYLCASSLIRARNTGELFFGEGSRLTVL.

This clone has only a few counts. The chain links TRBV18 to TRBJ2-6, with TRBD2 matching 10 bases. With 3 bases clipped from V and 2 bases from J, the junction kept 4 bases outside the gene matches. From germline, CDR1 is KGHSH and CDR2 LQKENI. The CDR3 has 17 residues. This CDR3 reads CASSPRLAGAGANVLTF. In DNA, the CDR3 is TGTGCCAGCTCACCCCGACTAGCGGGCGCTGGGGCCAACGTCCTGACTTTC.

The chain recombines TRBV27 with TRBJ2-1; TRBD1 is a possible D gene (5 bases). Deletions cut 6 bases from V and 8 bases from J, with 23 bases between. The V gene's germline CDR1 is MNHEY and CDR2 SMNVEV (reference sequence). CDR3 length: 16 residues. The DNA for the CDR3 is TGTGCCAGCAGCGAAGGTTTGGGATTAGGGGATCATGAGCAGTTCTTC. It is translated as CASSEGLGLGDHEQFF.

The V and J genes are TRBV18 and TRBJ2-7; the match to TRBD1 covers 8 bases. The germline V gene has CDR1 KGHSH and CDR2 LQKENI. The V segment lost 0 bases and the J segment 3 bases; nucleotides outside the gene matches: 7. CDR3 length: 16 residues. This CDR3 reads CASSPPSRGRFYEQYF. DNA for the CDR3: TGTGCCAGCTCACCACCGAGCAGGGGGCGATTCTACGAGCAGTACTTC.

The chain recombines TRBV7-3 with TRBJ1-1, with D unclear. V lost 5 bases and J 4 bases, leaving 14 bases between the germline ends. The CDR3 loop spans 14 amino acids. CDR1 and CDR2 from the germline V gene are SGHTA and FQGTGA. As DNA, the CDR3 is TGTGCCAGCAGCCCCCGAGGAAGCGGCACTGAAGCTTTCTTT. Residues: CASSPRGSGTEAFF.

The gene calls are TRBV5-1 and TRBJ2-5; TRBD1 agrees at 9 bases. J gave up 11 bases and V 4 bases, and 15 bases lay outside the gene matches. The CDR3 length is 15 residues. The V gene's germline CDR1 is SGHRS and CDR2 YFSETQ. The CDR3 bases are TGCGCCAGCAGCGCCCGGGACAGGGATTCGGGGGAGCAGTACTTC. It encodes CASSARDRDSGEQYF.

The CDR3 is CASRGQGQTEAFF. CDR3 bases: TGTGCCAGCAGGGGACAGGGGCAGACTGAAGCTTTCTTT. V is TRBV28 and J is TRBJ1-1, with 10 bases matching TRBD1. From germline, CDR1 is MDHEN and CDR2 SYDVKM. There are 13 residues in the CDR3. V shed 6 bases, J shed 5 bases, and the junction held 3 bases outside the gene matches.

To note about this clone: The same CDR3 also results from other DNA sequences found in this sample. The chain carries TRBV19 and TRBJ2-2; tentative D call: TRBD1 (5 bases). Trimming pared 4 bases from V and 1 base from J, leaving 7 bases between. The CDR3 contains 14 residues. From germline, CDR1 is LNHDA and CDR2 SQIVND (reference sequence). CDR3 sequence reads: CASSTRVNTGELFF. CDR3 nucleotide sequence: TGTGCCAGTAGTACCAGGGTGAACACCGGGGAGCTGTTTTTT.

The chain combines TRBV27 with TRBJ2-7; D unresolved. The CDR3 sequence is 13 residues long. V lost 0 bases and J lost 6, with 9 bases in between. Per germline, CDR1 MNHEY and CDR2 SMNVEV (reference sequence). CDR3 sequence (DNA): TGTGCCAGCAGTTTATCCAAGAGCCCCGAGCAGTACTTC. This codes for CASSLSKSPEQYF.

The chain is built from TRBV4-1 and TRBJ2-3; D is unclear. This CDR3 spans 13 amino acids. V was pared by 1 base and J by 0 bases, with 2 bases between. CDR1 MGHRA and CDR2 YSYEKL come from the germline V gene. CDR3 DNA: TGCGCCAGCAGCCAAGTAAGCACAGATACGCAGTATTTT. It is translated as CASSQVSTDTQYF.

This clone was counted only a few times. The CDR3, as DNA: TGTGCCAGCAGCCCAAACAGGGGGACCTTTGTAGGGCCCGGCGCCGGGGAGCTGTTTTTT. Its protein is CASSPNRGTFVGPGAGELFF. This rearrangement joins TRBV9 to TRBJ2-2; the match to TRBD1 covers 8 bases. V lost 4 bases, J lost 6 bases, and 23 bases stayed unmatched. Per germline, CDR1 SGDLS and CDR2 YYNGEE. The CDR3 has 20 amino acids.

This chain connects TRBV7-3 to TRBJ1-1; possibly TRBD1 for D (6 bases). V was pared by 2 bases and J by 4 bases, with 8 bases between. The CDR3 extends over 13 amino acids. CDR1 is SGHTA and CDR2 is FQGTGA in the germline V gene. Here the CDR3 reads CASSLGGGTEAFF. CDR3 bases: TGTGCCAGCAGCTTAGGGGGCGGCACTGAAGCTTTCTTT.

The rearrangement uses TRBV7-6 and TRBJ2-6, with D possibly matching TRBD2 (6 bases). CDR3 length: 16 residues. The ends were cut back, 1 base at V and 2 bases at J, with 9 bases in the middle. Per the germline V gene, CDR1 is SGHVS and CDR2 is FNYEAQ. CDR3 in DNA: TGTGCCAGCAGCTTAGAGTCGGGGGCTGGGGCCAACGTCCTGACTTTC. Translating gives CASSLESGAGANVLTF.

This chain links TRBV28 with TRBJ1-5, with D perhaps matching TRBD1 (6 bases). The CDR3 totals 18 residues. V lost 3 bases to trimming and J lost 5 bases, with 23 bases between them. Germline V gene data show CDR1 as MDHEN and CDR2 as SYDVKM. CDR3 coding DNA: TGTGCCAGCAGTTTCGACCTTCATCGGGGGGCCACTTATCAGCCCCAGCATTTT. It yields the protein CASSFDLHRGATYQPQHF.

This chain uses TRBV5-6 with TRBJ2-2; 7 bases align to TRBD2. Trimming cost V 2 bases and J 5 bases; bases outside gene matches: 3. The CDR3 has 14 amino acids. Germline V gene lookup returns CDR1 SGHDT and CDR2 YYEEEE. The CDR3 protein is CASSFRGETGELFF. As DNA, the CDR3 is TGTGCCAGCAGCTTTCGGGGGGAAACCGGGGAGCTGTTTTTT.

The V gene is TRBV6-5, the J gene TRBJ1-1; D might be TRBD1 (6 bases). The CDR3 is 14 amino acids. Trimming pared 4 bases from V and 0 bases from J, leaving 9 bases between. Germline values: CDR1 MNHEY, CDR2 SVGAGI. The CDR3 coding sequence is TGTGCCAGCAGTTTAACAGGGATGAACACTGAAGCTTTCTTT. Translated: CASSLTGMNTEAFF.

The CDR3 reads CATSGETSTSTDTQYF. The CDR3 coding sequence is TGTGCCACCAGCGGGGAAACTAGTACTAGCACAGATACGCAGTATTTT. J is TRBJ2-3 and V is TRBV15; TRBD2 is a possible D gene (5 bases). Trimming removed 5 bases from V and 0 bases from J, with 15 bases in between. Germline-derived CDR1 and CDR2 are LNHNV and YYDKDF (reference sequence). The CDR3 loop spans 16 amino acids.

This rearrangement joins TRBV5-7 to TRBJ2-1; TRBD1 agrees at 7 bases. TRBV5-7 carries the ORF label, with uncertain function. V lost 4 bases, J lost 4 bases, and 20 bases stayed unmatched. The CDR3 spans 19 residues. CDR3 loop: CASSGQDMTADLWYNEQFF. CDR3 DNA sequence: TGTGCCAGCAGCGGACAGGATATGACCGCGGACCTTTGGTACAATGAGCAGTTCTTC.